The T cell receptor (beta chain) described here comes from a study of siplizumab effects on memory and regulatory T cells. Germline V gene lookup returns CDR1 ENHRY and CDR2 SYGVKD. The V end was cut by 0 bases, the J end by 0 bases, with 11 bases between. The CDR3 loop spans 16 amino acids. Findings and limits, study-wide: Of the alloreactive clones, only a minor fraction mapped to unstimulated subsets. The study found that siplizumab significantly reduced alloreactive sequences traceable to unstimulated CD4+ memory cells. Naive T cells seemed more diverse than memory cells; they also seemed major alloresponse contributors.

For every sample, about 10^5 TCR templates were assayed. The method was immunoSEQ multiplex PCR; TCRdb's version includes in-frame clones alone and lacks a portion of them. In the table there are about 87,000 clones, 70% to 90% of which are singletons. A word on this clone: Its antigen is unknown.

The sample taken for sequencing was CD4+ T cells sorted from blood. The receptor's source is a human donor in good health. This chain connects TRBV10-3 to TRBJ2-5; no firm D call. The CDR3 nucleotides read TGTGCCATCAGTGAGTCTGCCAGTATCTACCAAGAGACCCAGTACTTC. Translating it yields CAISESASIYQETQYF.